This T cell receptor beta chain is from a study of T cells in Graves' hyperthyroidism and ophthalmopathy. Study-wide background: At initial diagnosis, before any treatment had begun, peripheral blood was obtained.

RNA transcripts provided the source from which TCR beta CDR3 regions were amplified. The TCR CDR3 was amplified in a first-round RT-PCR using the HTBI primer set. Via MiXCR, TCRdb re-called the multiplex PCR reads, giving one row per CDR3 protein. The top ten hold roughly a third of the sample, which has about 640,000 distinct CDR3 sequences, less than 25% seen once. Ophthalmopathy patients showed a Clinical Activity Score of at least 3, NOSPECS grade of at least 4 and duration under 3 months. Fresh peripheral blood, more than 8 ml of it, supplied the PBMCs. This CDR3 contains 17 residues. V was clipped by 1 base and J by 5 bases, with 15 bases between them. Germline CDR1 is MDHEN and CDR2 is SYDVKM. This clonotype occurred many times.

The specimen sequenced was blood. This TCR was sampled from a man between 25 and 39 years old with Graves' ophthalmopathy. The chain uses TRBV28 and TRBJ1-6, with D unclear. The CDR3 DNA reads as TGTGCCAGCAGTTTATCGGGCTTCGGCCGAGATAATTCACCCCTCCACTTT. As protein: CASSLSGFGRDNSPLHF.